This TCR beta chain was sequenced during a study of cytomegalovirus exposure and HLA in healthy donors. TCRdb's table, derived via immunoSEQ multiplex PCR, lists solely in-frame clones and lacks some. The data hold 260,000 or so clones, with 90% observed a single time. This clonotype originated in a woman in her twenties or thirties in good health and CMV-seronegative. Specimen: PBMCs.

The chain's CDR3 is CASSLRGQGWEKLFF. The CDR3 DNA reads TGTGCCAGCAGTTTACGGGGACAGGGTTGGGAAAAACTGTTTTTT. This sequence joins TRBV28 and TRBJ1-4; 9 nucleotides match TRBD1. After removal of 2 bases from V and 8 bases from J, the junction contained 6 bases not matched to a gene. This CDR3 has 15 amino acids. Germline loops: CDR1 MDHEN, CDR2 SYDVKM. The full variable domain, rest sourced from reference TRBV28 and TRBJ1-4, is DVKVTQSSRYLVKRTGEKVFLECVQDMDHENMFWYRQDPGLGLRLIYFSYDVKMKEKGDIPEGYSVSREKKERFSLILESASTNQTSMYLCASSLRGQGWEKLFFGSGTQLSVL.